This T cell receptor beta chain was recorded in a study of OX40 agonist ivuxolimab in advanced cancers. Across the whole study: Patients in the trial were receiving intravenous ivuxolimab every 2 weeks, at doses of 0.01 to 10 mg/kg.

Produced via immunoSEQ multiplex PCR; TCRdb's table is partial and in-frame only. The repertoire holds tens of thousands of clones, with approximately 80% as singletons. V lost 5 bases and J lost 6; bases outside the gene matches: 12. CDR1 SEHNR and CDR2 FQNEAQ come from the germline V gene (reference sequence). The CDR3 is made up of 17 amino acids. The receptor was derived from an adult with an advanced solid tumor such as melanoma, head and neck, liver or kidney cancer. This chain uses TRBV7-9 with TRBJ2-7; 14 bases match TRBD2. The sample here was CD4+ or CD8+ T cells sorted from blood, taken in a trial of the OX40 agonist ivuxolimab. Here the CDR3 reads CASSLGTAGLAGAEQYF. The CDR3 nucleotides are TGTGCCAGCAGCCTGGGGACGGCGGGACTAGCGGGGGCCGAGCAGTACTTC. Supplemented by reference TRBV7-9 and TRBJ2-7, the full variable domain reads DTGVSQNPRHKITKRGQNVTFRCDPISEHNRLYWYRQTLGQGPEFLTYFQNEAQLEKSRLLSDRFSAERPKGSFSTLEIQRTEQGDSAMYLCASSLGTAGLAGAEQYFGPGTRLTVT.